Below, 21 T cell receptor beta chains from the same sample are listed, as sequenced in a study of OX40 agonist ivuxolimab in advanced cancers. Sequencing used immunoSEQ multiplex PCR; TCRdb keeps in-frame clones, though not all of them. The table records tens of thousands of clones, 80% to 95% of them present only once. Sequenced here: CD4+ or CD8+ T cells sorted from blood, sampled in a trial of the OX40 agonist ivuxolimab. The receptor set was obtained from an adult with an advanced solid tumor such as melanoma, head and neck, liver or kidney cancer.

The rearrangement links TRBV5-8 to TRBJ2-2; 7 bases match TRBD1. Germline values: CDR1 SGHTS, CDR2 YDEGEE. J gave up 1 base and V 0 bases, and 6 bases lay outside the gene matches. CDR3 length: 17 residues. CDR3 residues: CASSLASGTVNTGELFF. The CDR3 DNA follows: TGTGCCAGCAGCTTGGCTTCCGGGACAGTGAACACCGGGGAGCTGTTTTTT.

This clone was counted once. The CDR3 here is CASSQDEGTSRYEQYF. The CDR3 DNA reads TGTGCCAGCAGCCAAGATGAAGGGACTAGTCGCTACGAGCAGTACTTC. The chain links TRBV4-2 to TRBJ2-7; 8 bases are shared with TRBD2. Trimming at V came to 0 bases and at J to 3 bases, leaving 7 bases not matched to a gene. The germline V gene has CDR1 LGHNA and CDR2 YNFKEQ. The CDR3 covers 16 residues.

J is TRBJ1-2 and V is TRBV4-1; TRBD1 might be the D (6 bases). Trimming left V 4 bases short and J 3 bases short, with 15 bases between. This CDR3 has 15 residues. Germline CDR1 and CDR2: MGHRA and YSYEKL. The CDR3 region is CASSREAGQHYGYTF. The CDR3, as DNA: TGCGCCAGCAGCCGTGAGGCAGGACAGCACTATGGCTACACCTTC.

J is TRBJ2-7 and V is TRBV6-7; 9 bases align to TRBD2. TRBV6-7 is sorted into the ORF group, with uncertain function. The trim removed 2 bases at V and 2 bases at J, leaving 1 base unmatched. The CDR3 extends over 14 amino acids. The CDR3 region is CASSYRTSAYEQYF. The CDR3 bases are TGTGCCAGCAGTTACCGGACTAGCGCCTACGAGCAGTACTTC.

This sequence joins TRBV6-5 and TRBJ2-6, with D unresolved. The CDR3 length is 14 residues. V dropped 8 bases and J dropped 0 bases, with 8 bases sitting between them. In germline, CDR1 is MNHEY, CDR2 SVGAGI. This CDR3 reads CASLSISGANVLTF. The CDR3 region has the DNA TGTGCCAGCCTTTCTATCTCTGGGGCCAACGTCCTGACTTTC.

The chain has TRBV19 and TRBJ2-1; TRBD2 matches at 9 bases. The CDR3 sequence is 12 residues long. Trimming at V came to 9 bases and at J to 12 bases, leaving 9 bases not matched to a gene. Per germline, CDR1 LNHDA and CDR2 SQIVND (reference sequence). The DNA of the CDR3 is TGTGCCAGCAGGACTAGCGAGCTGAGGCAGTTCTTC. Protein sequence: CASRTSELRQFF.

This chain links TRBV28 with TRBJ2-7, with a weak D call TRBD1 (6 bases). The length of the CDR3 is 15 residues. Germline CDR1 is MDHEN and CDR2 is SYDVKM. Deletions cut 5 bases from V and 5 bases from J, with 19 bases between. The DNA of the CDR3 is TGTGCCAGCAGTGCCTCATCAGGGGTTTGGGACGAGCAGTACTTC. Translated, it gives CASSASSGVWDEQYF.

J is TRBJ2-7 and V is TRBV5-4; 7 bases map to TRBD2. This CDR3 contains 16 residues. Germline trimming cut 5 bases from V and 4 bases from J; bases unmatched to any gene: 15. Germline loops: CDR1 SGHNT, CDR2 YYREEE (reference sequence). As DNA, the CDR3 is TGTGCCAGCAGATCTAGCGACCATCCCGGGGGGTACGAGCAGTACTTC. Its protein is CASRSSDHPGGYEQYF.

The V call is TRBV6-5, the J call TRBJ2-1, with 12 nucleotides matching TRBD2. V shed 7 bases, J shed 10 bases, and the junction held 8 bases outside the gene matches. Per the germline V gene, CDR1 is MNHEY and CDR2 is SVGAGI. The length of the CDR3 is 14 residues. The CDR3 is CASTASGRAGEQFF. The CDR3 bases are TGTGCCAGCACGGCTAGCGGGAGGGCCGGGGAGCAGTTCTTC.

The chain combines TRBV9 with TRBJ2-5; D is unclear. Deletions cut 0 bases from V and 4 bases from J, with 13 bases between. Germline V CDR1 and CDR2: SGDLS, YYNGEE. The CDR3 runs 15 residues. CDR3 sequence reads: CASSVVPRLGETQYF. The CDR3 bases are TGTGCCAGCAGCGTAGTTCCCCGACTGGGAGAGACCCAGTACTTC.

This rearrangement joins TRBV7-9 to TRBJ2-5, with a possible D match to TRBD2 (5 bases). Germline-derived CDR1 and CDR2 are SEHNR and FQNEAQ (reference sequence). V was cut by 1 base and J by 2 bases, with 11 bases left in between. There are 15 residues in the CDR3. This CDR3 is CASSLVGQRQETQYF. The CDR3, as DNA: TGTGCCAGCAGCTTAGTTGGGCAGCGGCAAGAGACCCAGTACTTC.

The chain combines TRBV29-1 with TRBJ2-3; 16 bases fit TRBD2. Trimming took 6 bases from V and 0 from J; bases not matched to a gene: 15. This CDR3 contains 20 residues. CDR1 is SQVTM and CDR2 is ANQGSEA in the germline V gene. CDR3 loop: CSVAFPGLAGGLTSTDTQYF. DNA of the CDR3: TGCAGCGTCGCCTTTCCGGGACTAGCGGGAGGGTTAACTAGCACAGATACGCAGTATTTT.

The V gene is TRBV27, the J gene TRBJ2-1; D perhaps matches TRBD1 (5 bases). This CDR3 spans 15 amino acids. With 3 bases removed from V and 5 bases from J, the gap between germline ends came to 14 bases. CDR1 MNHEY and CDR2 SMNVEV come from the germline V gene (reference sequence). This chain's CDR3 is CASSLPAGNNNEQFF. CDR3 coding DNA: TGTGCCAGCAGTTTGCCCGCAGGGAATAACAATGAGCAGTTCTTC.

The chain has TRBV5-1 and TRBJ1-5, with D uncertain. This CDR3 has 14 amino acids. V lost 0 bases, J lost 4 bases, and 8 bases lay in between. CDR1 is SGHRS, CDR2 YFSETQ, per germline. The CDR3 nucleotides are TGCGCCAGCAGCTTGGAGCCGGAGAATCAGCCCCAGCATTTT. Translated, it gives CASSLEPENQPQHF.

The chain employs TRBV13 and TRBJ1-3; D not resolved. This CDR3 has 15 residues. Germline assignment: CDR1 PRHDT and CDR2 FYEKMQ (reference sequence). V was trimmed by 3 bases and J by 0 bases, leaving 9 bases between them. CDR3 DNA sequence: TGTGCCAGCAGCTTCCTTGGGGACTCTGGAAACACCATATATTTT. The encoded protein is CASSFLGDSGNTIYF.

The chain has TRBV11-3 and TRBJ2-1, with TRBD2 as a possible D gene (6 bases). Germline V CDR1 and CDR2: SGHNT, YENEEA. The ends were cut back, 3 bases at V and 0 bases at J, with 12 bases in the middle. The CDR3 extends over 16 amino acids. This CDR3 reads CASSFLSGPSYNEQFF. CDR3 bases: TGTGCCAGCAGCTTCCTTAGCGGTCCCTCCTACAATGAGCAGTTCTTC.

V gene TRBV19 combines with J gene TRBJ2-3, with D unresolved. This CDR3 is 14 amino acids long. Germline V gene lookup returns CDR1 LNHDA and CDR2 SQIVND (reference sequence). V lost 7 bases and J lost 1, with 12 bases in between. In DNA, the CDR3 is TGTGCCAGTAAACCGGCTTTGGGCACAGATACGCAGTATTTT. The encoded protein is CASKPALGTDTQYF.

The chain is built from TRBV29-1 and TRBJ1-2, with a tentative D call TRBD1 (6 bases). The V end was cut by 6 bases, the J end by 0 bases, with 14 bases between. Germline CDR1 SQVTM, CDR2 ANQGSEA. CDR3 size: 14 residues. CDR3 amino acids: CSVPPGTSNYGYTF. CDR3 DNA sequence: TGCAGCGTCCCCCCCGGGACATCTAACTATGGCTACACCTTC.

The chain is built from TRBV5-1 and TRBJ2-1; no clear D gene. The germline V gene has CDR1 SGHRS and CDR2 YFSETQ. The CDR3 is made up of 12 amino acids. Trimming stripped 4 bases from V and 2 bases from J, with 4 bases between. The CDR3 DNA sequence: TGCGCCAGCAGCCGGACCTACAATGAGCAGTTCTTC. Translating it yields CASSRTYNEQFF.

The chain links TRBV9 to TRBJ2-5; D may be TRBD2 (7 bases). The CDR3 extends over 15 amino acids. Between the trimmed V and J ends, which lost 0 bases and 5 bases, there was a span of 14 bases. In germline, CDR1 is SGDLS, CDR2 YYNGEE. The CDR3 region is CASSVAGGARETQYF. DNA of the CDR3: TGTGCCAGCAGCGTAGCTGGGGGGGCTAGGGAGACCCAGTACTTC.

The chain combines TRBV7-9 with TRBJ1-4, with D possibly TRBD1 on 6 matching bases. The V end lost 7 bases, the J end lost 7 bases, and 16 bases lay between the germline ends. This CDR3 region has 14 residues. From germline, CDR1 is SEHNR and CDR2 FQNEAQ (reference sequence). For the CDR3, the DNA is TGTGCCAGCACCGAACAGGGCGGGAGTGAAAAACTGTTTTTT. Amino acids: CASTEQGGSEKLFF. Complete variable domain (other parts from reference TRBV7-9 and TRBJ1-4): DTGVSQNPRHKITKRGQNVTFRCDPISEHNRLYWYRQTLGQGPEFLTYFQNEAQLEKSRLLSDRFSAERPKGSFSTLEIQRTEQGDSAMYLCASTEQGGSEKLFFGSGTQLSVL.